Listed below are T cell receptor beta chains from one sample, sequenced in a study of control samples from healthy donors and cancer patients. Method: immunoSEQ multiplex PCR; TCRdb's copy keeps in-frame clones and lacks some. Of under 200,000 clones in the sample, 88% were seen once. The source material was blood. The origin of the receptors is a woman aged 25 to 45 in good health. The CDR3 runs from the conserved cysteine through the conserved F or W. The order of the fields is clone size, V gene, D gene, J gene, CDR3 protein, CDR3 DNA. A D gene is named only where the DNA matches it firmly. Rows give clone size only sometimes, using once, few, many, or a class for an expanded clone.

>.|TRBV19|TRBD1|TRBJ1-5
CASSIGQAPNQPQHF
TGTGCCAGTAGTATTGGACAGGCCCCCAATCAGCCCCAGCATTTT
>.|TRBV6-5|TRBD1|TRBJ1-1
CASSDRAQAFF
TGTGCCAGCAGCGACAGGGCACAAGCTTTCTTT
>.|TRBV12-3/TRBV12-4|.|TRBJ1-5
CASARVGGQPQHF
TGTGCCAGTGCCAGGGTGGGGGGCCAGCCCCAGCATTTT
>.|TRBV19|.|TRBJ1-5
CASIANTVGGLEEPQHF
TGTGCCAGTATAGCGAACACTGTTGGGGGGCTCGAGGAGCCCCAGCATTTT
>.|TRBV11-3|TRBD1|TRBJ2-4
CASSTTGPGFKNIQYF
TGTGCCAGCAGCACGACAGGGCCGGGCTTTAAAAACATTCAGTACTTC
>.|TRBV19|.|TRBJ2-2
CASRRDFGSGELFF
TGTGCCAGTAGGCGGGATTTCGGTTCCGGGGAGCTGTTTTTT
>.|TRBV7-9|TRBD1|TRBJ1-2
CASAGGDRTANYGYTF
TGTGCCAGCGCGGGTGGGGACAGGACGGCTAACTATGGCTACACCTTC
>once|TRBV6-5|.|TRBJ2-3
CASSGVAADTQYF
TGTGCCAGCAGCGGGGTCGCGGCAGATACGCAGTATTTT
>.|TRBV3-1/TRBV3-2|TRBD2|TRBJ2-3
CASSLRTGGSTDTQYF
TGTGCCAGCAGCCTTCGGACGGGGGGTAGCACAGATACGCAGTATTTT
>.|TRBV6-5|.|TRBJ1-5
CASSAERDLGPQHF
TGTGCCAGCAGCGCTGAGAGGGACCTGGGTCCCCAGCATTTT
>once|TRBV3-1/TRBV3-2|.|TRBJ1-4
CASSLTGQNEKLFF
TGTGCCAGCAGCCTTACAGGACAGAATGAAAAACTGTTTTTT